This is a list of T cell receptor beta chains from one sample in a study of blood T cells in healthy people across ages. MiXCR was run by TCRdb on the 5' RACE reads, yielding one entry per CDR3 protein. The sample has over 1.5 million distinct CDR3 sequences, approximately 50% seen once; the top ten hold more than 2%. What was sequenced was blood. These receptor sequences come from a woman in her forties in good health. Each CDR3 is given with its conserved first and last residue. A D gene is named only where the DNA matches it firmly. Some rows mark clone size as missing; the rest say once, few, many or name a class of expanded clone.

size: NA; J: TRBJ2-1; D: NA; length: 17; V: TRBV4-1; DNA: TGCGCCAGCAGCCAAGATCCGTCCCTATCCTTCTACAATGAGCAGTTCTTC; CDR3: CASSQDPSLSFYNEQFF
size: NA; J: TRBJ2-7; D: NA; length: 13; V: TRBV6-6; DNA: TGTGCCAGCAGTGACTCACAGAACTACGAGCAGTACTTC; CDR3: CASSDSQNYEQYF
size: NA; J: TRBJ1-6; D: NA; length: 12; V: TRBV6-6; DNA: TGTGCCGGCGAGGGCATTAATTCACCCCTCCACTTT; CDR3: CAGEGINSPLHF
size: NA; J: TRBJ2-7; D: NA; length: 14; V: TRBV4-2; DNA: TGTGCCAGCGGCCTCGATTCAGGGGTTTACGAGCAGTACTTC; CDR3: CASGLDSGVYEQYF
size: few; J: TRBJ2-7; D: NA; length: 12; V: TRBV24-1; DNA: TGTGCCACCAGTGATTCGGACAGAAAGCAGTACTTC; CDR3: CATSDSDRKQYF
size: few; J: TRBJ1-2; D: NA; length: 15; V: TRBV29-1; DNA: TGCAGCGTTGTCCACGGGCCACCTCAAGGCTATGGCTACACCTTC; CDR3: CSVVHGPPQGYGYTF
size: NA; J: TRBJ2-1; D: NA; length: 15; V: TRBV12-5; DNA: TGTGCTAGTGGTTTGGGACAGGACATTGGGGATAAGCAGTTCTTC; CDR3: CASGLGQDIGDKQFF
size: once; J: TRBJ2-7; D: NA; length: 14; V: TRBV29-1; DNA: TGCAGCGTTGGAGTCCTGAGCTCCTACAATGAGCAGTACTTC; CDR3: CSVGVLSSYNEQYF
size: few; J: TRBJ1-2; D: NA; length: 11; V: TRBV20-1; DNA: TGCAGTGCTAGAGTTAACTATGGCTACACCTTC; CDR3: CSARVNYGYTF
size: NA; J: TRBJ2-6; D: NA; length: 18; V: TRBV28; DNA: TGTGCCAGCAGTTCCACCGTATTCCAGGGTGCTGGGGCCAACGTCCTGACTTTC; CDR3: CASSSTVFQGAGANVLTF
size: NA; J: TRBJ2-1; D: TRBD2; length: 15; V: TRBV6-2/TRBV6-3; DNA: TGTGCCAGCACCCGGAGCGGGGGGCCCTACAATGAGCAGTTCTTC; CDR3: CASTRSGGPYNEQFF
size: NA; J: TRBJ2-1; D: TRBD2; length: 14; V: TRBV28; DNA: TGTGCCAGCAGTACCCCCAGACTAGCGAATGAGCAGTTCTTC; CDR3: CASSTPRLANEQFF
size: NA; J: TRBJ2-5; D: NA; length: 13; V: TRBV7-3; DNA: TGTGCCAGCAGTTTAAGTGGCGTCGAGGCCCAGTACTTC; CDR3: CASSLSGVEAQYF
size: few; J: TRBJ2-6; D: TRBD2; length: 22; V: TRBV4-3; DNA: TGCGCCAGCAGCCAAGATTGGACGGATAGCGGGGGCTTAGGCTCTGGGGCCAACGTCCTGACTTTC; CDR3: CASSQDWTDSGGLGSGANVLTF
size: NA; J: TRBJ2-7; D: NA; length: 14; V: TRBV7-9; DNA: TGTGCCAGCAGCTCCCGGACAGGGAGGGACGAGCAGTACTTC; CDR3: CASSSRTGRDEQYF
size: NA; J: TRBJ1-5; D: NA; length: 14; V: TRBV7-3; DNA: TGTGCCAGCAGCCCTGAACCCGGGGATCAGCCCCAGCATTTT; CDR3: CASSPEPGDQPQHF